This T cell receptor (beta chain) was obtained from a study of blood T cell repertoires in COVID-19. Germline-derived CDR1 and CDR2 are SGHDT and YYEEEE. This CDR3 comprises 15 residues. Trimming removed 4 bases from V and 8 bases from J, with 18 bases in between. Sequencing used immunoSEQ multiplex PCR; TCRdb keeps in-frame clones, though not all of them. This table has 80,000 to 100,000 clones, 75% to 85% appearing once. The chain is built from TRBV5-6 and TRBJ1-4; a possible D gene is TRBD1 (5 bases). The sequence was collected from a woman aged 70-85 years with acute or convalescent COVID-19. The sequencing sample was made of peripheral blood. The CDR3: CASSLARTTKEKLFF. Written as DNA, the CDR3 is TGTGCCAGCAGCCTAGCGAGGACAACGAAGGAAAAACTGTTTTTT. The full variable domain, completed using reference TRBV5-6 and TRBJ1-4, is DAGVTQSPTHLIKTRGQQVTLRCSPKSGHDTVSWYQQALGQGPQFIFQYYEEEERQRGNFPDRFSGHQFPNYSSELNVNALLLGDSALYLCASSLARTTKEKLFFGSGTQLSVL.